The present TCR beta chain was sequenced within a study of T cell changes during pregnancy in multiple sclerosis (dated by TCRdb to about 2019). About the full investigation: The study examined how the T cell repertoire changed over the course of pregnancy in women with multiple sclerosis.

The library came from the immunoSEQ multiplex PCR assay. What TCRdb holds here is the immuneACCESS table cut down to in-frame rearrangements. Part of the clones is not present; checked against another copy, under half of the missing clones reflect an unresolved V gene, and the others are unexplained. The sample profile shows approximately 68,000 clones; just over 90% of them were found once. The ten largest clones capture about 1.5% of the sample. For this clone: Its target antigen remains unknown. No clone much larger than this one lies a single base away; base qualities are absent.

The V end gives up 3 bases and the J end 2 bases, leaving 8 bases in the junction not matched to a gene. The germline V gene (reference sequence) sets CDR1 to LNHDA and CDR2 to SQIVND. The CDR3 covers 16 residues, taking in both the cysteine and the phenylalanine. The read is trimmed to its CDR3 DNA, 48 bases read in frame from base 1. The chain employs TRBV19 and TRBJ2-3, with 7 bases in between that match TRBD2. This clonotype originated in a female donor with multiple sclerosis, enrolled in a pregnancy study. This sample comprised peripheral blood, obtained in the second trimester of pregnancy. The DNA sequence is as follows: TGTGCCAGTAGTATCGGGGGGTCCACTTCCACAGATACGCAGTATTTT. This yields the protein CASSIGGSTSTDTQYF.